This note documents a single T cell receptor beta chain sequence. The CDR3 has 13 residues. V lost 9 bases and J lost 4, with 12 bases in between. Germline loops: CDR1 MRHNA, CDR2 SNTAGT. The data are from a study of blood T cell repertoires in COVID-19. The repertoire was sequenced with immunoSEQ multiplex PCR; TCRdb's copy has only in-frame clones and lacks some. The sample consists of some 74,000 clones, roughly 92% of them appearing once. V is TRBV6-4 and J is TRBJ1-4, with D perhaps TRBD1 (5 bases). This sequence originates from a man aged 50 to 59 with COVID-19, enrolled during active disease. Sample: peripheral blood. Here the CDR3 DNA reads TGTGCCAGACTTAACAGGAGTAATGAAAAACTGTTTTTT. Protein sequence: CARLNRSNEKLFF.